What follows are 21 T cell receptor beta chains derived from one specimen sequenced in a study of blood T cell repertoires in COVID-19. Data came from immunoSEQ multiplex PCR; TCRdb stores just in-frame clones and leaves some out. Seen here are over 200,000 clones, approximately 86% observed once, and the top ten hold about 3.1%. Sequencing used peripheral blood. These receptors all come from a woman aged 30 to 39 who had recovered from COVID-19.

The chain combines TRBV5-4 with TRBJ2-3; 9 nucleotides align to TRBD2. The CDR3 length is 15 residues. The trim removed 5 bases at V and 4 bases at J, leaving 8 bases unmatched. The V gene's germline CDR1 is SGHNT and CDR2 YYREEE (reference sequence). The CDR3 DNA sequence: TGTGCCAGCAGTCTTCAGGGCGGGGGGGCAGATACGCAGTATTTT. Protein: CASSLQGGGADTQYF.

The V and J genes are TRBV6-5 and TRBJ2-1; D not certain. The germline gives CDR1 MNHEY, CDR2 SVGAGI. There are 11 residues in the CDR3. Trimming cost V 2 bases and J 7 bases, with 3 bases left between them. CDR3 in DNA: TGTGCCAGCAGTTACCATAATGAGCAGTTCTTC. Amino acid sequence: CASSYHNEQFF.

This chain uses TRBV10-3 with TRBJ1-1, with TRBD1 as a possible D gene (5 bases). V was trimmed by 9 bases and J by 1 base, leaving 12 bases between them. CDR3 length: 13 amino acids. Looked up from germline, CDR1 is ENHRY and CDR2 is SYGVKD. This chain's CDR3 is CAMKTATNTEAFF. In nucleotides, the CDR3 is TGTGCCATGAAGACAGCGACGAACACTGAAGCTTTCTTT.

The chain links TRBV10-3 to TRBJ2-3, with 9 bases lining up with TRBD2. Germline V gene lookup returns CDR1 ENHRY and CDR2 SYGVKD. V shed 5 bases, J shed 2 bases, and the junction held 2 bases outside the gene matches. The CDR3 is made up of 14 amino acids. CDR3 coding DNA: TGTGCCATCAGTTTAGCGGGGGACACAGATACGCAGTATTTT. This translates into CAISLAGDTDTQYF.

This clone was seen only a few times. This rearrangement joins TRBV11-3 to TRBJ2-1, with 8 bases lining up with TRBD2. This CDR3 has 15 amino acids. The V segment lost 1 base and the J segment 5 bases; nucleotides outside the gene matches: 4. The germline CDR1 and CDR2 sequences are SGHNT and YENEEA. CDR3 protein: CASSLVSGENNEQFF. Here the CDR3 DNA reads TGTGCCAGCAGCTTAGTTAGCGGGGAGAACAATGAGCAGTTCTTC.

The CDR3 nucleotides read TGTGCCAGTAGTATAGTTAACAGAATACCCAACTATGGCTACACCTTC. The encoded protein is CASSIVNRIPNYGYTF. The chain uses TRBV19 and TRBJ1-2, with D unresolved. Between the trimmed V and J ends, which lost 1 base and 2 bases, there was a span of 14 bases. This CDR3 comprises 16 residues. Germline V gene data show CDR1 as LNHDA and CDR2 as SQIVND (reference sequence). Full variable domain (remainder filled in from reference TRBV19 and TRBJ1-2): DGGITQSPKYLFRKEGQNVTLSCEQNLNHDAMYWYRQDPGQGLRLIYYSQIVNDFQKGDIAEGYSVSREKKESFPLTVTSAQKNPTAFYLCASSIVNRIPNYGYTFGSGTRLTVV.

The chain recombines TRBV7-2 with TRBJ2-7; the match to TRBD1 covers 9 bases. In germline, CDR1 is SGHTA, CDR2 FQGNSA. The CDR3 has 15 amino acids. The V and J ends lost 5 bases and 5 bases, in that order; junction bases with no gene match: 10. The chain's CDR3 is CASSLGTGPEDEQYF. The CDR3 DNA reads TGTGCCAGCAGCCTCGGGACAGGGCCGGAGGACGAGCAGTACTTC.

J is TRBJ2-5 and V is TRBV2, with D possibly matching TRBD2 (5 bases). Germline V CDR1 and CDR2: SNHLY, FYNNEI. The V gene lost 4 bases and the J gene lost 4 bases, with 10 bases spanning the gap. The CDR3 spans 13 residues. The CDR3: CASSGEGPETQYF. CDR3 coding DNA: TGTGCCAGCAGTGGCGAGGGCCCAGAGACCCAGTACTTC.

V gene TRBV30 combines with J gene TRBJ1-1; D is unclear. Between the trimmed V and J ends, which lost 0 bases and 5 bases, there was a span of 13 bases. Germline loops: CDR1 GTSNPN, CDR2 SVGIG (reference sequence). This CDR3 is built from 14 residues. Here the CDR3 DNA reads TGTGCCTGGAGTGTATCCGGGAGGCGGACTGAAGCTTTCTTT. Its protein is CAWSVSGRRTEAFF.

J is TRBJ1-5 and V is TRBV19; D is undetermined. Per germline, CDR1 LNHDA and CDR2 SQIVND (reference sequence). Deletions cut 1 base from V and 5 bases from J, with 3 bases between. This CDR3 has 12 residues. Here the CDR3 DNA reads TGTGCCAGTAGTATAGCCGATCAGCCCCAGCATTTT. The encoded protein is CASSIADQPQHF.

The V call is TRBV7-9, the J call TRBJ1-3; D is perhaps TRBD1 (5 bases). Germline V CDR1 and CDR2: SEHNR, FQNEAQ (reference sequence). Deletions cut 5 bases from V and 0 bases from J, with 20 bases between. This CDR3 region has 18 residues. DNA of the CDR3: TGTGCCAGCAGCCCCAGGCGCGGGGCACTCCTCTCTGGAAACACCATATATTTT. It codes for CASSPRRGALLSGNTIYF.

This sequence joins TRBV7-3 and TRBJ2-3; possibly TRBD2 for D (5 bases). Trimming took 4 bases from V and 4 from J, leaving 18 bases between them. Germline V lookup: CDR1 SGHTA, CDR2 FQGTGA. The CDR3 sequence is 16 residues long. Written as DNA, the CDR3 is TGTGCCAGCAGCTCCCGAGGTACGACGAGGGCAGATACGCAGTATTTT. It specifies CASSSRGTTRADTQYF.

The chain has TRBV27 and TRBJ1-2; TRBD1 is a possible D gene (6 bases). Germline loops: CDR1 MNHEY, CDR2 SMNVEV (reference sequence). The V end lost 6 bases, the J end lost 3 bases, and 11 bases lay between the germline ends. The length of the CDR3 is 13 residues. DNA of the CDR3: TGTGCCAGCAGCTCCAGGGGAGACTATGGCTACACCTTC. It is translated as CASSSRGDYGYTF.

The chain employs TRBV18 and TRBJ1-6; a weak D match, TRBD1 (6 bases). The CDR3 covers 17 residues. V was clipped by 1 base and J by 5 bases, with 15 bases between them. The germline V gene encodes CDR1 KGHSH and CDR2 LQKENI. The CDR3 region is CASSPLNRGADNSPLHF. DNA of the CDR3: TGTGCCAGCTCACCACTAAACCGGGGGGCGGATAATTCACCCCTCCACTTT.

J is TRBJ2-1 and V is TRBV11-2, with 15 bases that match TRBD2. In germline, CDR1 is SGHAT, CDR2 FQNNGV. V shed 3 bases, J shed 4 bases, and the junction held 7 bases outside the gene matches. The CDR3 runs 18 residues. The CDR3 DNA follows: TGTGCCAGCAGCTTCCGGACTAGCGGGGGGGCTCTGTACAATGAGCAGTTCTTC. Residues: CASSFRTSGGALYNEQFF. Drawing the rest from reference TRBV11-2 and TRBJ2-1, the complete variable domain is EAGVAQSPRYKIIEKRQSVAFWCNPISGHATLYWYQQILGQGPKLLIQFQNNGVVDDSQLPKDRFSAERLKGVDSTLKIQPAKLEDSAVYLCASSFRTSGGALYNEQFFGPGTRLTVL.

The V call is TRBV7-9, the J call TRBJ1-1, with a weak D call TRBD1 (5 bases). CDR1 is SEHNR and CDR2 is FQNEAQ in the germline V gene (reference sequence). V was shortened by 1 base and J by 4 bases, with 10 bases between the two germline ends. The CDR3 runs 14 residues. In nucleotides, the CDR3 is TGTGCCAGCAGCTTAGAAGGACATTCCACTGAAGCTTTCTTT. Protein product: CASSLEGHSTEAFF.

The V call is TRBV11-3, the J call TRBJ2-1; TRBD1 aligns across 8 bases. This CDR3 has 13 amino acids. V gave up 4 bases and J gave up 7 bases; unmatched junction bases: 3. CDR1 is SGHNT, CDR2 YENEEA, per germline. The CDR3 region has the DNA TGTGCCAGCAGCTGGCAGGGGGCTAATGAGCAGTTCTTC. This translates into CASSWQGANEQFF.

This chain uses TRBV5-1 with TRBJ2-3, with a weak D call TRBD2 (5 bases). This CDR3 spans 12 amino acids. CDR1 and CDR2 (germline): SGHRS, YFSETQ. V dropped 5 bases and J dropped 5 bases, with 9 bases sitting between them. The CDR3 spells CASSRRGDTQYF. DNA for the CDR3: TGCGCCAGCAGTCGCCGGGGAGATACGCAGTATTTT.

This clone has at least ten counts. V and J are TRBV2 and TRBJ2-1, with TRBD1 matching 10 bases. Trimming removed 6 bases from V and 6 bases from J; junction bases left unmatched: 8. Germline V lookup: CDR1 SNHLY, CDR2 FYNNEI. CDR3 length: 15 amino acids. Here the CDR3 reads CASSRGTGVSNEQFF. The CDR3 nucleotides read TGTGCCAGCAGCCGGGGGACAGGGGTATCCAATGAGCAGTTCTTC.

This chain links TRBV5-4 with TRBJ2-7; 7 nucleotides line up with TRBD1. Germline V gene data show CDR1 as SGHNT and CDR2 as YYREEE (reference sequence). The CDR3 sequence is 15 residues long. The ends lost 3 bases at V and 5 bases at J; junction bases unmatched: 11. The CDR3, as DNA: TGTGCCAGCAGCTCGACCTTAACAGGGGCCGACGAGCAGTACTTC. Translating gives CASSSTLTGADEQYF.

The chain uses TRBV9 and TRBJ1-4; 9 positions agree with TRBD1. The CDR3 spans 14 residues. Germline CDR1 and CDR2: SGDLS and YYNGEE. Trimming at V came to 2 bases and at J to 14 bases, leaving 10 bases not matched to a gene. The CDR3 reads CASSVDDRGIYLFF. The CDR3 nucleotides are TGTGCCAGCAGCGTTGACGACAGGGGGATATACCTGTTTTTT.